Listed below are T cell receptor beta chains from one sample, sequenced in a study of blood T cell repertoires in COVID-19. The data were produced by immunoSEQ multiplex PCR, yet TCRdb's version contains in-frame clones alone and is incomplete. The table includes about 150,000 clones, 85% detected once. The sample was peripheral blood. Receptor source: a woman in her fifties or sixties with COVID-19, enrolled during active disease. Both conserved end residues are part of each CDR3. The D gene is left open where the match is weak. Clone size appears in some rows only: once, few, many, or a class for an expanded clone.

>15|TRBD1|TRBJ2-7|TRBV18|NA
TGTGCCAGCTCACCGTTAGAAGGGGGCGGGTACGAGCAGTACTTC
CASSPLEGGGYEQYF
>13|TRBD1|TRBJ1-1|TRBV5-3|NA
TGTGCCGGGGACAGGGGAGTATTTTCTGAAGCTTTCTTT
CAGDRGVFSEAFF
>13|NA|TRBJ1-1|TRBV6-5|few
TGTGCCAGCAGGCGGGGCCTGAACACTGAAGCTTTCTTT
CASRRGLNTEAFF
>14|TRBD1|TRBJ2-1|TRBV5-1|NA
TGCGCCAGCAGCTTACAGGGGGCAGATAATGAGCAGTTCTTC
CASSLQGADNEQFF
>16|NA|TRBJ1-2|TRBV7-9|NA
TGTGCCAGCAGCTTAGTCTCCGCCAGGGCCCTCATAGGCTACACCTTC
CASSLVSARALIGYTF
>15|NA|TRBJ1-4|TRBV7-8|NA
TGTGCCAGCAGCTTAGGCGGAGGGAATTTCGAAAAACTGTTTTTT
CASSLGGGNFEKLFF
>17|TRBD2|TRBJ2-3|TRBV3-1/TRBV3-2|NA
TGTGCCAGCAGCCAGTACCCGGGACTAGCGGGAGCGTATACGCAGTATTTT
CASSQYPGLAGAYTQYF
>16|TRBD1|TRBJ1-2|TRBV10-3|NA
TGTGCCATCAGTGAGACGAATTCCGACAGGGGGACAGGCTACACCTTC
CAISETNSDRGTGYTF
>14|TRBD1|TRBJ1-4|TRBV7-9|NA
TGTGCCAGCAGCCCCTGGGACAGAGGCGAAAAACTGTTTTTT
CASSPWDRGEKLFF
>16|NA|TRBJ1-3|TRBV9|NA
TGTGCCAGCAGCGTAGGAACAGGTCAGGCTGGAAACACCATATATTTT
CASSVGTGQAGNTIYF
>13|NA|TRBJ1-1|TRBV6-5|few
TGTGCCAGCACTCGAGGGTACGGCACTGAAGCTTTCTTT
CASTRGYGTEAFF
>15|NA|TRBJ1-5|TRBV19|NA
TGTGCCAGTAGTATTAGGCATCATCGGGATCAGCCCCAGCATTTT
CASSIRHHRDQPQHF
>13|TRBD1|TRBJ1-2|TRBV18|NA
TGTGCCAGCTCACCAACAGGGGCTGATGGCTACACCTTC
CASSPTGADGYTF